Below are 22 T cell receptor beta chains sequenced from a single sample in a study of cytomegalovirus exposure and HLA in healthy donors. Sequencing used immunoSEQ multiplex PCR; TCRdb keeps in-frame clones, though not all of them. Of approximately 270,000 clones in the sample, roughly 84% were seen once. Input material: PBMCs. All receptors come from a man aged 18 to 30 in good health and CMV-seropositive.

This chain connects TRBV7-8 to TRBJ1-5; D is undetermined. CDR1 is SGHVS and CDR2 is FQNEAQ in the germline V gene. This CDR3 has 16 amino acids. V lost 3 bases, J lost 0 bases, and 12 bases lay in between. CDR3 in amino acids: CASSLPDGNSNQPQHF. The CDR3, as DNA: TGTGCCAGCAGCTTGCCGGACGGCAATAGCAATCAGCCCCAGCATTTT.

The rearrangement uses TRBV5-1 and TRBJ2-2; 9 positions agree with TRBD2. The CDR3 sequence is 15 residues long. Germline values: CDR1 SGHRS, CDR2 YFSETQ. The V segment lost 0 bases and the J segment 7 bases; nucleotides outside the gene matches: 4. The CDR3 reads CASSLARLADGELFF. The CDR3 bases are TGCGCCAGCAGCTTGGCCAGACTAGCGGACGGGGAGCTGTTTTTT.

V and J are TRBV5-6 and TRBJ2-7; TRBD2 matches 8 bases. Germline V gives CDR1 SGHDT, CDR2 YYEEEE. This CDR3 contains 13 residues. V lost 4 bases and J lost 3; bases outside the gene matches: 3. CDR3 in amino acids: CASSLTSDYEQYF. The CDR3, as DNA: TGTGCCAGCAGCCTGACTAGCGACTACGAGCAGTACTTC.

This chain joins TRBV5-7 and TRBJ1-5, with TRBD1 as a possible D gene (5 bases). TRBV5-7 is filed as an ORF, its function uncertain. The V gene lost 3 bases and the J gene lost 0 bases, with 10 bases spanning the gap. This CDR3 is 15 amino acids long. The CDR3 spells CASSSDSNSNQPQHF. CDR3 bases: TGTGCCAGCAGCTCCGACAGCAATAGCAATCAGCCCCAGCATTTT.

This rearrangement joins TRBV27 to TRBJ2-2; 7 bases are shared with TRBD1. Germline V gives CDR1 MNHEY, CDR2 SMNVEV (reference sequence). This CDR3 has 18 residues. V was pared by 1 base and J by 5 bases, with 13 bases of the junction left unmatched. The CDR3 sequence: CASSLLGQSWVQTGELFF. The CDR3 DNA sequence: TGTGCCAGCAGTTTATTGGGACAGAGTTGGGTTCAAACCGGGGAGCTGTTTTTT.

This clone occurred once. The chain carries TRBV5-1 and TRBJ1-2; D is unresolved. This CDR3 spans 15 amino acids. Trimming took off 0 bases at V and 9 bases at J, with 18 bases between the two ends. CDR1 is SGHRS and CDR2 is YFSETQ in the germline V gene. CDR3: CASSLEYGPVGSYTF. For the CDR3, the DNA is TGCGCCAGCAGCTTGGAGTACGGCCCCGTGGGGAGCTACACCTTC.

The chain has TRBV10-3 and TRBJ2-3, with D tentatively TRBD1 (6 bases). The V end lost 9 bases, the J end lost 4 bases, and 17 bases lay between the germline ends. From germline, CDR1 is ENHRY and CDR2 SYGVKD. The CDR3 length is 14 residues. CDR3 coding DNA: TGTGCCATAGCCCTTGGGAAGGGGGCAGATACGCAGTATTTT. Its protein product is CAIALGKGADTQYF.

The V call is TRBV2, the J call TRBJ1-2; D perhaps matches TRBD1 (5 bases). Trimming removed 1 base from V and 5 bases from J, with 8 bases in between. The CDR3 is 13 amino acids. CDR1 is SNHLY, CDR2 FYNNEI, per germline. The CDR3 loop reads CASSEGRAYGYTF. CDR3 sequence (DNA): TGTGCCAGCAGTGAAGGCAGGGCATATGGCTACACCTTC.

The CDR3 loop reads CASSIGTLSDGYTF. CDR3 DNA: TGTGCCAGCAGCATTGGGACCCTCAGCGACGGCTACACCTTC. V gene TRBV7-9 combines with J gene TRBJ1-2, with D tentatively TRBD1 (5 bases). Germline-derived CDR1 and CDR2 are SEHNR and FQNEAQ (reference sequence). The CDR3 runs to 14 residues. The V end lost 5 bases, the J end lost 8 bases, and 18 bases lay between the germline ends.

The chain recombines TRBV28 with TRBJ2-1, with TRBD1 identical over 10 bases. Germline V gene data show CDR1 as MDHEN and CDR2 as SYDVKM. The V gene end was trimmed by 6 bases and the J gene end by 9 bases; junction bases not matched to a gene: 11. The CDR3 extends over 15 amino acids. The CDR3 loop reads CASSPDGQGVCEQFF. CDR3 nucleotides: TGTGCCAGCAGCCCAGATGGACAGGGGGTTTGTGAGCAGTTCTTC. The whole variable domain, filled in from reference TRBV28 and TRBJ2-1, reads DVKVTQSSRYLVKRTGEKVFLECVQDMDHENMFWYRQDPGLGLRLIYFSYDVKMKEKGDIPEGYSVSREKKERFSLILESASTNQTSMYLCASSPDGQGVCEQFFGPGTRLTVL.

The rearrangement uses TRBV7-8 and TRBJ2-7; D is perhaps TRBD1 (5 bases). CDR3 length: 13 amino acids. The V and J ends lost 5 bases and 6 bases respectively, with 14 bases between them. Germline CDR1 reads SGHVS; CDR2 reads FQNEAQ. The CDR3 nucleotides read TGTGCCAGCAGCCCAGGAAGTGGGGCCGAGCAGTACTTC. Its protein is CASSPGSGAEQYF. The full variable domain, in which reference TRBV7-8 and TRBJ2-7 provide the parts outside the CDR3, is GAGVSQSPRYKVAKRGQDVALRCDPISGHVSLFWYQQALGQGPEFLTYFQNEAQLDKSGLPSDRFFAERPEGSVSTLKIQRTQQEDSAVYLCASSPGSGAEQYFGPGTRLTVT.

This clone came up once. The rearrangement joins TRBV6-5 to TRBJ1-1; 10 bases are a match to TRBD1. V shed 3 bases, J shed 1 base, and the junction held 5 bases outside the gene matches. The CDR3 runs to 16 residues. The V gene's germline CDR1 is MNHEY and CDR2 SVGAGI. The CDR3 is CASSYDRGLSNTEAFF. DNA for the CDR3: TGTGCCAGCAGTTATGACAGGGGGCTCTCGAACACTGAAGCTTTCTTT.

This sequence joins TRBV18 and TRBJ2-5; D gene ambiguous. V lost 2 bases and J 7 bases, leaving 8 bases between the germline ends. Germline CDR1 is KGHSH and CDR2 is LQKENI. The CDR3 totals 12 residues. CDR3 protein: CASSPVTGTQYF. CDR3 nucleotides: TGTGCCAGCTCACCAGTGACTGGGACCCAGTACTTC.

V usage is TRBV19 and J usage is TRBJ1-5; D possibly corresponds to TRBD1 (6 bases). Germline V gene data show CDR1 as LNHDA and CDR2 as SQIVND (reference sequence). This CDR3 is built from 16 residues. The V end was cut by 3 bases, the J end by 5 bases, with 17 bases between. CDR3 sequence (DNA): TGTGCCAGTAGTATTATGGGCAGGGGTTTGGATCAGCCCCAGCATTTT. Residues: CASSIMGRGLDQPQHF.

Of note for this clone: Distinct nucleotide sequences in the sample also encode this CDR3. The chain combines TRBV20-1 with TRBJ2-7; D gene unclear. With 0 bases removed from V and 4 bases from J, the gap between germline ends came to 4 bases. Germline CDR1 is DFQATT and CDR2 is SNEGSKA (reference sequence). CDR3 length equals 11 residues. Here the CDR3 DNA reads TGCAGTGCTAGAGATTCATACGAGCAGTACTTC. Translation gives CSARDSYEQYF.

The chain links TRBV6-5 to TRBJ2-1, with D possibly matching TRBD2 (5 bases). This CDR3 has 14 residues. CDR1 is MNHEY, CDR2 SVGAGI, per germline. Trimming left V 5 bases short and J 8 bases short, with 16 bases between. CDR3 amino acids: CASSREYVRDEQFF. In DNA form, the CDR3 reads TGTGCCAGCAGTCGGGAATACGTTCGGGATGAGCAGTTCTTC.

The V and J genes are TRBV7-2 and TRBJ2-7; D gene unclear. V lost 4 bases and J lost 3, with 10 bases in between. CDR1 SGHTA and CDR2 FQGNSA come from the germline V gene. The CDR3 runs 13 residues. The CDR3: CASSSFWGYEQYF. The CDR3 DNA reads TGTGCCAGCAGCTCCTTCTGGGGCTACGAGCAGTACTTC. Drawing the rest from reference TRBV7-2 and TRBJ2-7, the complete variable domain is GAGVSQSPSNKVTEKGKDVELRCDPISGHTALYWYRQSLGQGLEFLIYFQGNSAPDKSGLPSDRFSAERTGGSVSTLTIQRTQQEDSAVYLCASSSFWGYEQYFGPGTRLTVT.

V and J are TRBV14 and TRBJ2-1; possibly TRBD2 for D (5 bases). The CDR3 runs 16 residues. The V and J ends lost 0 bases and 6 bases respectively, with 15 bases between them. Germline CDR1 is SGHDN and CDR2 is FVKESK. The CDR3 protein is CASSQDQGLPPNEQFF. The CDR3 DNA sequence: TGTGCCAGCAGCCAAGATCAAGGACTCCCCCCCAATGAGCAGTTCTTC.

This clone was seen a handful of times. The chain joins TRBV5-1 to TRBJ1-1, with D maybe TRBD1 (5 bases). CDR3 length: 13 amino acids. Germline CDR1 SGHRS, CDR2 YFSETQ. The V end lost 6 bases, the J end lost 4 bases, and 13 bases lay between the germline ends. Here the CDR3 reads CASTREVSTEAFF. The CDR3 DNA reads TGCGCCAGCACCAGGGAGGTCAGCACTGAAGCTTTCTTT.

The sample holds one count of this clone. In DNA form, the CDR3 reads TGTGCCAGCTCCGTGGCTGACTCCTACAATGAGCAGTTCTTC. This sequence encodes CASSVADSYNEQFF. This rearrangement joins TRBV18 to TRBJ2-1, with D hard to call. V lost 6 bases and J 0 bases, leaving 9 bases between the germline ends. Germline CDR1 is KGHSH and CDR2 is LQKENI. The CDR3 runs 14 residues.

This clone was observed at least ten times. The genes are TRBV9 and TRBJ2-1; D is ambiguous. V lost 0 bases and J 0 bases, leaving 7 bases between the germline ends. Germline CDR1 is SGDLS and CDR2 is YYNGEE. The CDR3 is 15 residues long. The CDR3 coding sequence is TGTGCCAGCAGCGTAGGACAAAGCTCCTACAATGAGCAGTTCTTC. Translated, it gives CASSVGQSSYNEQFF. Using reference TRBV9 and TRBJ2-1 for the parts outside the CDR3, the full variable domain is DSGVTQTPKHLITATGQRVTLRCSPRSGDLSVYWYQQSLDQGLQFLIQYYNGEERAKGNILERFSAQQFPDLHSELNLSSLELGDSALYFCASSVGQSSYNEQFFGPGTRLTVL.

This sequence joins TRBV11-2 and TRBJ1-2, with D unresolved. Trimming took 5 bases from V and 4 from J, leaving 11 bases between them. Germline V gene sequence: CDR1 SGHAT, CDR2 FQNNGV. CDR3 length: 13 amino acids. CDR3 in amino acids: CASSRQDTYGYTF. The CDR3 nucleotides are TGTGCCAGCAGCCGGCAGGATACCTATGGCTACACCTTC.